This T cell receptor beta chain stems from a study of OX40 agonist ivuxolimab in advanced cancers. CDR1 is SGDLS and CDR2 is YYNGEE in the germline V gene. The CDR3 is 13 residues long. V lost 5 bases and J lost 4; bases outside the gene matches: 2. The study, taken as a whole, reports: Expanded clones were, on average, more numerous in CD8+ T cells than in CD4+.

Remarks on this clone: Its specificity is not known.

Profiled with immunoSEQ multiplex PCR; TCRdb holds only in-frame clones, not every one. The sample holds 6,000 to 6,500 clones; about 73% are singletons and the top ten take just under 60%. Sequences were derived from CD4+ or CD8+ T cells sorted from blood, sampled in a trial of the OX40 agonist ivuxolimab. J is TRBJ2-2 and V is TRBV9, with TRBD1 matching over 7 bases. The clonotype originates from an adult with an advanced solid tumor such as melanoma, head and neck, liver or kidney cancer. This chain's CDR3 is CASRAGGTGELFF. In DNA, the CDR3 is TGTGCCAGCAGGGCAGGGGGCACCGGGGAGCTGTTTTTT.